This paragraph covers one TCR beta chain sequence. The antigen this receptor binds is unknown. No clone much larger than this one lies a single base away; base qualities are absent. Donors were 30 to 45 systemically healthy Caucasian individuals from Russia aged roughly 6 to 95 years. Each donor gave ten milliliters of peripheral blood, collected into EDTA-treated Vacutainer tubes. Ficoll-Paque density-gradient centrifugation was used to isolate PBMCs, with at least 7 million obtained per sample. Trizol reagent was used to extract total RNA from PBMCs, with at least 5 micrograms per sample. For every donor, flow cytometry on a PBMC aliquot measured the percentage of naive CD45RAhigh/CD27high T cells. The germline V gene provides CDR1 SGHDT and CDR2 YYEEEE. Including cysteine and phenylalanine, the CDR3 has 18 amino acids. Solely the CDR3 DNA is kept, with 54 bases framed from the first base. Unmatched junction bases come to 12, with V trimmed by 4 bases and J by 4 bases.

The library was generated by 5' RACE. TCRdb lists the instrument as Illumina HiSeq 2500. The second PCR ran for roughly 6 to 11 cycles and used a J-beta primer mix along with a sample-barcoded 5' primer. A template-switch 5' adaptor carrying 12 random nucleotides introduced a unique molecular identifier onto each TCR beta cDNA molecule. Each sample yielded at least 3 million CDR3-containing paired-end reads. First-strand cDNA was synthesized from all RNA with the Mint cDNA synthesis kit, primed by a TRBC-specific oligonucleotide. Following uracil-DNA glycosylase treatment, a first 18-cycle PCR with universal primers M1SS and BC2_uni_R was performed on all cDNA. Turning to the authors' computational methods: Each sample was normalized by randomly selecting 1 million high-quality reads, each carrying a distinct molecular identifier. Instead of being binned into consensus sequences, reads that shared molecular identifiers were thrown out. MiTCR, run with a Q25 quality threshold and the strictest error-elimination algorithm, handled CDR3 identification, clonotype clustering and error correction. A nonparametric unseen species model with Euler transformation was used to estimate lower-bound total TCR beta diversity. TCRdb passed the public sequencing reads through fastp at Q25 and MiXCR, retaining productive beta sequences. Duplicate CDR3 protein sequences are folded into a single record with the most common DNA and genes. These V and J calls are TCRdb output, not the study's own analysis. The sample data list hundreds of thousands of distinct CDR3 sequences, and 45% to 65% of these were observed just once. The top ten constitute around 37% of the sample.

These data belong to a study of blood T cells in healthy people across ages (dated by TCRdb to 2015 to 2017). Context from the whole study: In model experiments, roughly one uniquely barcoded TCR beta cDNA molecule per two T cells was captured by template switching. Using deep sequencing normalized with unique cDNA molecular identifiers, the study measured how TCR beta repertoire diversity changes with age. The donors were divided into four age groups: young (average around 15 years), middle-aged (roughly 40), aged (about 62) and long-lived (around 87). To avoid experimental bias, donors of different ages were randomly spread across the sequencing lanes. Using the same blood draw, the study looked at two additional independent replicas of 1 million unique cDNA reads for two donors, one aged 18 to 30 and the other aged 80 or older. The study at large found these results: Estimates of total diversity based on one million sequenced T cells were considered lower bounds and underestimates. As age increased, observed TCR beta diversity per million T cells dropped in a roughly linear way, and a significant reduction was already evident by age about 40. Compared with the aged group, more naive CD4+ T cells, fewer expanded clones and increased TCR diversity were shown by the long-lived group, suggesting age selection. The percentage of naive T cells measured by flow cytometry correlated strongly with observed TCR beta diversity. The CMV infection status of donors was not known, potentially confounding age-related changes in expanded clonotypes. Because profiling used bulk unsorted PBMCs, naive and antigen-experienced compartments could not be compared conclusively.

The sequence was obtained from a man aged 60 to 75 in good health. The chain is encoded by TRBV5-6 joined to TRBJ2-4; TRBD2 fits 12 bases in the junction. The sample comprised blood. For the CDR3, the sequence is CASSQLAGGPDEKNIQYF. The base sequence is TGTGCCAGCAGCCAACTAGCGGGGGGCCCGGACGAGAAAAACATTCAGTACTTC.